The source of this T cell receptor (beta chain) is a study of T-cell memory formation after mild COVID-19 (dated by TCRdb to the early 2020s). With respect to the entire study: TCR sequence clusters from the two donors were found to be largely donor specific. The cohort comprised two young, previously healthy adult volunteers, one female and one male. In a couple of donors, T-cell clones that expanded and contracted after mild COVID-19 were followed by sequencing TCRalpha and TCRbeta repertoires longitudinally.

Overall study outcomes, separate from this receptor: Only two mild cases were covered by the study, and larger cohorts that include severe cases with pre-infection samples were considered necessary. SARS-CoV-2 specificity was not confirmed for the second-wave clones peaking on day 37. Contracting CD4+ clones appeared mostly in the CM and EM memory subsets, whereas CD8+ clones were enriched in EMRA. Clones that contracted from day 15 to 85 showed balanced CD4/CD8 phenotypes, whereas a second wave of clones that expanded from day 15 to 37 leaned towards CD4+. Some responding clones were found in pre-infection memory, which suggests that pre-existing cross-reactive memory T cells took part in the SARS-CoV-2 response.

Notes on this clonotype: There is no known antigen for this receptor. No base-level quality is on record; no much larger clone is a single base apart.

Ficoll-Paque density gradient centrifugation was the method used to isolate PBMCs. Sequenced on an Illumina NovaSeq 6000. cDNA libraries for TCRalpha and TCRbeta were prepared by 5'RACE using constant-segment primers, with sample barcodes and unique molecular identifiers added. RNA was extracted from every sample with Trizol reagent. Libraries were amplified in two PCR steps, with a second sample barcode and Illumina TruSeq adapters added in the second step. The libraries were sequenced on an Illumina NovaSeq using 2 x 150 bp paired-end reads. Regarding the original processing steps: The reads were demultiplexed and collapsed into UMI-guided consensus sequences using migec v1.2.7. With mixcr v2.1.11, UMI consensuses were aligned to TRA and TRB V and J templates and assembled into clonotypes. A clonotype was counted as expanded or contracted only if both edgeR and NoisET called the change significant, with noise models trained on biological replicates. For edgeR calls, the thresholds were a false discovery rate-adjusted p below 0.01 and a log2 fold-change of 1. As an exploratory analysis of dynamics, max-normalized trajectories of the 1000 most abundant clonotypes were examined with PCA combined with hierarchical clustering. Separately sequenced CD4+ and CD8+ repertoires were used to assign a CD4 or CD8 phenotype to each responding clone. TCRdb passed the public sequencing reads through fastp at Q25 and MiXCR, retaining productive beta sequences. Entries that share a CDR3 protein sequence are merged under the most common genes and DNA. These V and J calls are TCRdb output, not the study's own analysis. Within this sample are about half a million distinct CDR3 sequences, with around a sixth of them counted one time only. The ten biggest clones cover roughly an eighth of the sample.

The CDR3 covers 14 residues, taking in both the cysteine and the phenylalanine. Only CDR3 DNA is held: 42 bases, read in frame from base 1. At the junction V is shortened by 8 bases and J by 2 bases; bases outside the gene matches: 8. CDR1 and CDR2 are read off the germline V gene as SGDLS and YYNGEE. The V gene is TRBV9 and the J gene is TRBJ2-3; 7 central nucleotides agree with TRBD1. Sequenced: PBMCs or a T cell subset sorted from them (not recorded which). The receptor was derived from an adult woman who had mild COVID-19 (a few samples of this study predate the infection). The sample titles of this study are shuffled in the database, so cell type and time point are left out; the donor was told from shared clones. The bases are TGTGCCAGTAACCAGGGACAGATCACAGATACGCAGTATTTT. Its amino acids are CASNQGQITDTQYF.